The clone carrying this TCR beta chain was counted only a few times. The antigen is not known. This record comes from a study of T cell repertoires in cytomegalovirus infection. The CDR3 has 17 amino acids. V dropped 1 base and J dropped 0; count of bases not matched to a gene: 7. CDR1 is MGHRA and CDR2 is YSYEKL in the germline V gene. TCRdb re-called the reads with MiXCR, one entry per CDR3 protein. The profile shows some 150,000 distinct CDR3 sequences, approximately 30% of them singletons. The starting material was CD8+ T cells from cultured PBMCs, obtained from culture after CMV antigen stimulation. The genes are TRBV4-1 and TRBJ2-3, with 7 bases matching TRBD2. This receptor was taken from a human donor in good health (CMV status not recorded). Some clones in this sample may be carry-over from other donors' samples. The chain's CDR3 is CASSQAPRGSSTDTQYF. For the CDR3, the DNA is TGCGCCAGCAGCCAAGCCCCGCGGGGGTCCAGCACAGATACGCAGTATTTT.